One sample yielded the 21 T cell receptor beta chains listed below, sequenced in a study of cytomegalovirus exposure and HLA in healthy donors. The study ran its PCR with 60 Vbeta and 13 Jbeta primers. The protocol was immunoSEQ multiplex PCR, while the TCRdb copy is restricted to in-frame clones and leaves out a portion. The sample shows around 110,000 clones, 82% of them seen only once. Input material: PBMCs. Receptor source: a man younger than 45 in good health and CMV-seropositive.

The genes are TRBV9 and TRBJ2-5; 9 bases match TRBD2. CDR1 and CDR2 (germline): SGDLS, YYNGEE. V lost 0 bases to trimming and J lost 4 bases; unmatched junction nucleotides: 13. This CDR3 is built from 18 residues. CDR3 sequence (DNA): TGTGCCAGCAGCGTAGATCGTTTGGGGACTAGCAGCGCAGAGACCCAGTACTTC. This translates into CASSVDRLGTSSAETQYF.

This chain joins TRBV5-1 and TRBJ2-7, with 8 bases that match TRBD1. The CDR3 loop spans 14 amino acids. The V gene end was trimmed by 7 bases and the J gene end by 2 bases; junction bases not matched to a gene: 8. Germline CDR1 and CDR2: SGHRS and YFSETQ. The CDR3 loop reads CASGRDRNTYEQYF. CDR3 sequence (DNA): TGCGCCAGCGGCCGGGACAGGAATACCTACGAGCAGTACTTC.

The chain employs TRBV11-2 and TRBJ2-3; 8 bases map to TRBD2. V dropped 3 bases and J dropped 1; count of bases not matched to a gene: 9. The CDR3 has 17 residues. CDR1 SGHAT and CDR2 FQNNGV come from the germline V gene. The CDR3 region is CASSFPKLADRTDTQYF. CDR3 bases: TGTGCCAGCAGCTTCCCCAAACTAGCGGACCGCACAGATACGCAGTATTTT.

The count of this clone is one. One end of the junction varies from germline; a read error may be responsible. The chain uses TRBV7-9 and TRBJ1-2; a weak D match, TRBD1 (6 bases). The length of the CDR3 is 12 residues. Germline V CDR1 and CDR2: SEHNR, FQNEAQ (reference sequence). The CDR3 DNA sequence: TGTTCCAGCAGCTTGGACAGCCCCAGCTACACCTTC. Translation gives CSSSLDSPSYTF.

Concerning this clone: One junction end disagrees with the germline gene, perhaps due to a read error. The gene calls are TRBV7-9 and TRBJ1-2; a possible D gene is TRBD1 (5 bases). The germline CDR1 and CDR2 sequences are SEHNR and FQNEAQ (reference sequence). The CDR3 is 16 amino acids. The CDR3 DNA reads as TGTTCCAGCAGCTTAGCGGCAGGGTTGACGGACTATGGCTACACCTTC. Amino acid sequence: CSSSLAAGLTDYGYTF.

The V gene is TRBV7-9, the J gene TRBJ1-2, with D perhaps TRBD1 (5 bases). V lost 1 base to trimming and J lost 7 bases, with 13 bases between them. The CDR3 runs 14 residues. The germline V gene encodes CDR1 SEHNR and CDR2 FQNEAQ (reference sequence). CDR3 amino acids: CASSLGQGESGYTF. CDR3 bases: TGTGCCAGCAGCTTAGGGCAGGGTGAATCTGGCTACACCTTC.

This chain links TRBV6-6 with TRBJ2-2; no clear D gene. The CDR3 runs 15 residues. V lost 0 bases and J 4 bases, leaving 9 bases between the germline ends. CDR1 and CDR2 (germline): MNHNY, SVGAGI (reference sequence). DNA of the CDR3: TGTGCCAGCAGTTACTCGCTAGTAGGCACCGGGGAGCTGTTTTTT. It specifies CASSYSLVGTGELFF.

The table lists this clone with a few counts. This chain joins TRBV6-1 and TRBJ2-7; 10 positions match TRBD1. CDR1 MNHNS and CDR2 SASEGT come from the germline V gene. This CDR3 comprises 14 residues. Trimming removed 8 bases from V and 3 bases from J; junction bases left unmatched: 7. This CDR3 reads CASLRDRGFYEQYF. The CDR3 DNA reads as TGTGCCAGCTTACGGGACAGGGGATTCTACGAGCAGTACTTC.

In DNA, the CDR3 is TGTGCCAGCAATACCGGGACTAGCGGGGGGAGACAGTACTTC. It translates to CASNTGTSGGRQYF. The chain couples TRBV2 to TRBJ2-5, with TRBD2 matching 15 bases. This CDR3 spans 14 amino acids. The junction had 8 bases not matched to a gene; V was cut back by 7 bases and J by 11 bases. In germline, CDR1 is SNHLY, CDR2 FYNNEI.

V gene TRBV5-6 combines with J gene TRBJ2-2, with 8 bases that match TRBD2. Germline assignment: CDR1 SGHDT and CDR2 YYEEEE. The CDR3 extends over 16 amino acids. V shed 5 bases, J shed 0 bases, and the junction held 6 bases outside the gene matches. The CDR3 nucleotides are TGTGCCAGCAGTCGGGGGGGAGCCACGAACACCGGGGAGCTGTTTTTT. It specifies CASSRGGATNTGELFF. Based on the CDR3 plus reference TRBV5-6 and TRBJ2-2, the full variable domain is DAGVTQSPTHLIKTRGQQVTLRCSPKSGHDTVSWYQQALGQGPQFIFQYYEEEERQRGNFPDRFSGHQFPNYSSELNVNALLLGDSALYLCASSRGGATNTGELFFGEGSRLTVL.

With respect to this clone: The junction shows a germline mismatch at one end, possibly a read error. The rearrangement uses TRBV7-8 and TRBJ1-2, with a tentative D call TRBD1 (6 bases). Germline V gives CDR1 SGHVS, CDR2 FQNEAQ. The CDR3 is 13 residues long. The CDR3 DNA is TGTGCCAGCAGATTAGGACAGAACTATGGCTACACCTTC. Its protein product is CASRLGQNYGYTF.

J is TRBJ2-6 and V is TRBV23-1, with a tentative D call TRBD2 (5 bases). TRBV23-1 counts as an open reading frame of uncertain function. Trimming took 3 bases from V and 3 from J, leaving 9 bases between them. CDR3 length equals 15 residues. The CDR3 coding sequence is TGCGCCAGCAGTCACCCCCGGGGTGGGGCCAACGTCCTGACTTTC. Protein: CASSHPRGGANVLTF.

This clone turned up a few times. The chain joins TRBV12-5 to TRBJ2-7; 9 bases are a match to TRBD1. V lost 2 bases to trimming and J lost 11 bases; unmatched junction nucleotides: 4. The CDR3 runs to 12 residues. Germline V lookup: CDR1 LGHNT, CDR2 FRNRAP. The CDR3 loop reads CASGLPGQGKYF. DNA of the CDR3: TGTGCTAGTGGTTTGCCGGGACAGGGAAAGTACTTC.

The CDR3 here is CASSLGVYGSPLHF. The CDR3 nucleotides read TGTGCCAGCAGCTTAGGAGTGTATGGTTCACCCCTCCACTTT. The chain combines TRBV7-9 with TRBJ1-6; D not certain. Trimming removed 1 base from V and 9 bases from J, with 10 bases in between. Per the germline V gene, CDR1 is SEHNR and CDR2 is FQNEAQ (reference sequence). CDR3 length: 14 residues.

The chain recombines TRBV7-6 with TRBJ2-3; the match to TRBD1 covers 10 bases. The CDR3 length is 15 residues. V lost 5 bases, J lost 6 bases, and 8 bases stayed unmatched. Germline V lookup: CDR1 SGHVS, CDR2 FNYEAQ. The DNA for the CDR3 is TGTGCCAGCAGCCAGGACAGGGGGAGATCTGATACGCAGTATTTT. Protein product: CASSQDRGRSDTQYF. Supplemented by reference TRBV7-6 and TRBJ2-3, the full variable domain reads GAGVSQSPRYKVTKRGQDVALRCDPISGHVSLYWYRQALGQGPEFLTYFNYEAQQDKSGLPNDRFSAERPEGSISTLTIQRTEQRDSAMYRCASSQDRGRSDTQYFGPGTRLTVL.

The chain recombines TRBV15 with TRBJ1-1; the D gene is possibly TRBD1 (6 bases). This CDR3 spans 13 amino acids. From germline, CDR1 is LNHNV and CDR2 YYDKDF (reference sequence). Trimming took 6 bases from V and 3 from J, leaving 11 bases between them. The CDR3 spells CATRGQGYTEAFF. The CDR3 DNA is TGTGCCACCAGGGGGCAGGGGTACACTGAAGCTTTCTTT.

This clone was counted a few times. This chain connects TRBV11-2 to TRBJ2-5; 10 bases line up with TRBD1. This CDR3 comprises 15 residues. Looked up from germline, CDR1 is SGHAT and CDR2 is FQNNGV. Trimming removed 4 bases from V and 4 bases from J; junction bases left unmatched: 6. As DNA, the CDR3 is TGTGCCAGCAGCTATGGGGGACAGGGGCGAGAGACCCAGTACTTC. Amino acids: CASSYGGQGRETQYF.

Written as DNA, the CDR3 is TGCGCCAGCAGCTTGGAGGCCGGGGGAGGCACTGAAGCTTTCTTT. Translating gives CASSLEAGGGTEAFF. The chain employs TRBV5-1 and TRBJ1-1; D may be TRBD1 (5 bases). V lost 0 bases and J lost 4, with 13 bases in between. CDR3 size: 15 residues. CDR1 and CDR2 (germline): SGHRS, YFSETQ.

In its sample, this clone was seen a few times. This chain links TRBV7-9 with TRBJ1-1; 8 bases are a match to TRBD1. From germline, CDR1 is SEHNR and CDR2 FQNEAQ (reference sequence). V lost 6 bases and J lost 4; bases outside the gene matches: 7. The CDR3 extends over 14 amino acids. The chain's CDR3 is CASSPNRGSTEAFF. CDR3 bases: TGTGCCAGCAGTCCGAACAGGGGGTCCACTGAAGCTTTCTTT. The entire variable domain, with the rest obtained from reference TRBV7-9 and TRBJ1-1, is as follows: DTGVSQNPRHKITKRGQNVTFRCDPISEHNRLYWYRQTLGQGPEFLTYFQNEAQLEKSRLLSDRFSAERPKGSFSTLEIQRTEQGDSAMYLCASSPNRGSTEAFFGQGTRLTVV.

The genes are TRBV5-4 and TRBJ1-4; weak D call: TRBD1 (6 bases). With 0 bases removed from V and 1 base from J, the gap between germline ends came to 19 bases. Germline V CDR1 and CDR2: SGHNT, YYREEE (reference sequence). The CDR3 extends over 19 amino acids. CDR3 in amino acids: CASSLVGHQGGGTNEKLFF. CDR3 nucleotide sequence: TGTGCCAGCAGCTTGGTGGGACATCAAGGAGGTGGAACTAATGAAAAACTGTTTTTT.

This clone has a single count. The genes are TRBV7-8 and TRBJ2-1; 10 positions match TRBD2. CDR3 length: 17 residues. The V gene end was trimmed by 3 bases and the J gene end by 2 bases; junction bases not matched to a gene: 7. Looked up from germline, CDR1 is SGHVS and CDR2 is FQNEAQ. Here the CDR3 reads CASSFRSGGATYNEQFF. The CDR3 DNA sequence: TGTGCCAGCAGCTTTCGGAGCGGGGGGGCTACCTACAATGAGCAGTTCTTC.